This T cell receptor beta chain was profiled in a study of metastatic and nonmetastatic thyroid tumors (TCRdb year 2020). Regarding the research as a whole: Repertoires were compared across peripheral blood and tumor or nodule tissue samples from malignant and benign thyroid patients. Study-wide findings and limitations: TCR beta diversity was reported as significantly higher in malignant tumors than in benign nodules, in both blood and tumor samples.

To note about this clone: Which antigen it targets is not known. It has no much larger one-base neighbor in the sample; base qualities were not kept.

Library preparation used PCR. The sample was run on an Illumina HiSeq 4000. High-throughput sequencing was used to profile the CDR3 region of the TCR beta-chain in every patient. On the authors' methods: CDR3 differences across clinicopathological groups were used to build a classifier for discriminating distant-metastatic papillary thyroid cancer patients. Repertoire diversity was assessed with the Shannon index, and tumor-blood repertoire similarity with the Morisita-Horn index. The raw public data were reprocessed by TCRdb itself: fastp quality trimming at Q25, MiXCR clonotype calling, in-frame beta chains only. The V and J calls and clone size come from TCRdb's table, not from the authors' own analysis. A total of approximately 15,000 clones appear in this sample, roughly a quarter of them only once. Around 8.1% of the sample is held by the ten biggest clonotypes. None of the patients had been given any treatment before thyroid surgery. Using T-cell receptor beta sequencing, the researchers looked back retrospectively at clinical samples from patients, gathered between about 2011 and 2018.

Source material: tumor tissue. The clonotype was recovered from a female donor with papillary thyroid cancer or a benign thyroid nodule (not recorded which). Some clones in this sample may be carry-over from other donors' samples.

The DNA sequence is TGTGCCAGCAGCCTCGAGTCCTGGGGTGAGCAGTTCTTC. It is translated as CASSLESWGEQFF. In this chain, TRBV11-2 is recombined with TRBJ2-1, with the D gene not clear enough to name. CDR1 SGHAT and CDR2 FQNNGV were looked up in the germline V gene. Trimming takes 5 bases from V and 9 bases from J, and the germline ends sit 14 bases apart. From cysteine to phenylalanine, the CDR3 is 13 amino acids long. Just the 39-base CDR3 DNA is kept, in frame starting at base 1.